The 13 T cell receptor beta chains below come from one sample, sequenced in a study of control samples from healthy donors and cancer patients. Assay: immunoSEQ multiplex PCR; the TCRdb copy retains only in-frame clones and omits some. There are 85,000 to 90,000 clones in the sample; about 88% occur only once, and over 8.5% lies in the top ten. The sequencing input was PBMCs. These receptor sequences come from a woman in her fifties or sixties with colorectal cancer.

V usage is TRBV5-6 and J usage is TRBJ1-2; D is unresolved. This CDR3 has 13 amino acids. Deletions cut 3 bases from V and 2 bases from J, with 8 bases between. Germline values: CDR1 SGHDT, CDR2 YYEEEE. The CDR3 DNA reads as TGTGCCAGCAGCTACCGGAGAAACTATGGCTACACCTTC. Encoded protein: CASSYRRNYGYTF.

The V gene is TRBV18, the J gene TRBJ1-5; TRBD1 might be the D (6 bases). Germline assignment: CDR1 KGHSH and CDR2 LQKENI. V lost 2 bases and J lost 7, with 12 bases in between. CDR3 length: 14 amino acids. The CDR3 protein is CASSPSGGGQPQHF. As DNA, the CDR3 is TGTGCCAGCTCACCAAGCGGGGGCGGCCAGCCCCAGCATTTT.

J is TRBJ1-1 and V is TRBV27; maybe TRBD1 (5 bases). Trimming stripped 6 bases from V and 0 bases from J, with 14 bases between. Germline V gene data show CDR1 as MNHEY and CDR2 as SMNVEV (reference sequence). The CDR3 runs 15 residues. Here the CDR3 reads CASSPRGVLNTEAFF. The CDR3 coding sequence is TGTGCCAGCAGCCCTAGAGGGGTATTGAACACTGAAGCTTTCTTT.

V usage is TRBV25-1 and J usage is TRBJ1-5, with a possible D match to TRBD1 (6 bases). This CDR3 has 15 residues. Per the germline V gene, CDR1 is MGHDK and CDR2 is SYGVNS. The V and J ends lost 3 bases and 3 bases respectively, with 12 bases between them. CDR3 in amino acids: CASSDSDSINQPQHF. In nucleotides, the CDR3 is TGTGCCAGCAGTGATTCGGACAGCATCAATCAGCCCCAGCATTTT.

The CDR3 protein is CASSTGQGRYEQYV. The CDR3 DNA sequence: TGTGCCAGCAGCACCGGACAGGGCCGGTACGAGCAGTACGTC. The rearrangement joins TRBV5-5 to TRBJ2-7; 8 bases are a match to TRBD1. The CDR3 has 14 residues. Trimming cost V 4 bases and J 4 bases; bases outside gene matches: 7. The germline V gene encodes CDR1 SGHKS and CDR2 YYEKEE (reference sequence).

The rearrangement uses TRBV6-5 and TRBJ1-5; tentatively, D is TRBD1 (5 bases). This CDR3 has 15 residues. Trimming removed 0 bases at V and 3 bases at J, with 9 bases between. Germline CDR1 MNHEY, CDR2 SVGAGI. The CDR3 nucleotides read TGTGCCAGCAGTTACTCAGGCAGGGCCAATCAGCCCCAGCATTTT. Protein: CASSYSGRANQPQHF.

The V call is TRBV24-1, the J call TRBJ2-2; 8 bases fit TRBD2. Trimming took 7 bases from V and 6 from J; bases not matched to a gene: 3. Germline V gene data show CDR1 as KGHDR and CDR2 as SFDVKD. The CDR3 consists of 13 residues. The CDR3 DNA is TGTGCCACCAGGGAACTAGCGGCCGGGGAGCTGTTTTTT. Its protein is CATRELAAGELFF.

The chain couples TRBV4-1 to TRBJ1-2; 7 nucleotides agree with TRBD1. V gave up 1 base and J gave up 5 bases; unmatched junction bases: 1. This CDR3 spans 13 amino acids. Germline CDR1 and CDR2: MGHRA and YSYEKL. The CDR3, as DNA: TGCGCCAGCAGCCAAGGGGGACAGTATGGCTACACCTTC. As protein: CASSQGGQYGYTF.

The chain carries TRBV4-3 and TRBJ2-2; D is unclear. CDR3 size: 14 residues. Germline V gene data show CDR1 as LGHNA and CDR2 as YSLEER. Between the trimmed V and J ends, which lost 2 bases and 4 bases, there was a span of 8 bases. The CDR3 bases are TGCGCCAGCAGCCAACAAGGACCCACCGGGGAGCTGTTTTTT. Protein product: CASSQQGPTGELFF.

The chain has TRBV30 and TRBJ1-3; D is unresolved. V lost 4 bases and J lost 1, with 5 bases in between. Germline V CDR1 and CDR2: GTSNPN, SVGIG (reference sequence). The CDR3 sequence is 12 residues long. The CDR3 DNA sequence: TGTGCCTGGAAAGGGTCTGGAAACACCATATATTTT. Protein product: CAWKGSGNTIYF.

The chain carries TRBV9 and TRBJ2-6; no definite D call. V was cut by 3 bases and J by 0 bases, with 7 bases left in between. The CDR3 length is 15 residues. Germline assignment: CDR1 SGDLS and CDR2 YYNGEE. This CDR3 is CASSGDISGANVLTF. The DNA for the CDR3 is TGTGCCAGCAGCGGAGACATCTCTGGGGCCAACGTCCTGACTTTC.

The CDR3 sequence is CASSSNRGPNQPQHF. In nucleotides, the CDR3 is TGTGCCAGCAGTTCGAACAGGGGACCCAATCAGCCCCAGCATTTT. The V gene is TRBV6-2 or TRBV6-3, the J gene TRBJ1-5, with 7 positions matching TRBD1. J lost 3 bases, V lost 4 bases, and 6 bases had no gene match. Germline-derived CDR1 and CDR2 are MNHEY and SVGEGT. CDR3 length: 15 residues.

The genes are TRBV21-1 and TRBJ2-5; TRBD2, the D gene given by the table, was not confirmed from the DNA. TRBV21-1 is labeled a pseudogene. This CDR3 is 11 amino acids long. The CDR3 loop reads CASSPGRTQYF. The CDR3, as DNA: TGTGCCAGCAGCCCCGGTCGGACCCAGTACTTC.